This T cell receptor (beta chain) was recovered during a study of Ad26.COV2.S vaccination and SARS-CoV-2 variants. The V and J ends lost 5 bases and 4 bases respectively, with 17 bases between them. The CDR3 is made up of 15 amino acids. Germline loops: CDR1 SEHNR, CDR2 FQNEAQ (reference sequence). TCRdb's table, derived via immunoSEQ multiplex PCR, lists solely in-frame clones and lacks some. The data show 350,000 to 450,000 clones, with approximately 85% seen just once and 2.5% to 3.5% held by the top ten. The treatment was: roughly 18 received Ad26.COV2.S at low or high dose, single or two shots; a few received placebo; per-sample allocation not given. On day 63 after the first injection, vaccine and placebo recipients gave samples.

Sequenced here: peripheral blood, sampled in a trial of Ad26.COV2.S vaccine versus placebo. The receptor's source is a person aged 18-60 years who received the Ad26.COV2.S COVID-19 vaccine or a placebo. The chain is built from TRBV7-9 and TRBJ2-5; D possibly matches TRBD1 or TRBD2 (7 bases each). The CDR3 is CASSPGRGRIETQYF. The CDR3 DNA follows: TGTGCCAGCAGCCCGGGGAGGGGGCGTATAGAGACCCAGTACTTC. The complete variable domain, with remaining parts taken from reference TRBV7-9 and TRBJ2-5, reads DTGVSQNPRHKITKRGQNVTFRCDPISEHNRLYWYRQTLGQGPEFLTYFQNEAQLEKSRLLSDRFSAERPKGSFSTLEIQRTEQGDSAMYLCASSPGRGRIETQYFGPGTRLLVL.